The text below deals with one TCR beta chain. Its ends do not fully match the called genes, so a read error is possible. This record belongs to a study of neoadjuvant anti-PD-1 for oral cavity cancer. The germline CDR1 and CDR2 sequences are LNHNV and YYDKDF (reference sequence). The CDR3 totals 13 residues. Clones were read by immunoSEQ multiplex PCR, and TCRdb kept only the in-frame ones, dropping some. The table records some 15,000 clones, 40% of them present only once. Time point given: after neoadjuvant nivolumab, at surgical resection. Stage II-IVA oral cavity squamous cell carcinoma was new and untreated by systemic or radiation therapy.

The material was tumor tissue, obtained after nivolumab (anti-PD-1) treatment. This clonotype originated in a person between 40 and 85 years old with oral cavity squamous cell carcinoma. This sequence joins TRBV15 and TRBJ2-4; D gene uncertain. The CDR3 bases are TGTGCGACCACCGGTCCCTCCAAAAACATTCAGTACTTC. As protein: CATTGPSKNIQYF.